The clone carrying this TCR beta chain was counted many times. The antigen is undetermined. The V and J ends lost 3 bases and 3 bases, in that order; junction bases with no gene match: 17. This CDR3 is built from 18 residues. Germline V CDR1 and CDR2: MNHEY, SMNVEV (reference sequence). Reasons for excluding patients were uncontrolled infection, other autoimmune disease, pregnancy or lactation. This record comes from a study of T cells in Graves' hyperthyroidism and ophthalmopathy. On the study more broadly: Before treatment of any kind, peripheral blood was taken at initial diagnosis. Findings and caveats of the study: Model output signaled ophthalmopathy a median roughly six months ahead of onset.

It was RNA transcripts that yielded the amplified TCR beta CDR3 regions. Carried out on the TCR CDR3, a first-round RT-PCR used the HTBI primer set. TCRdb recomputed calls from the multiplex PCR reads with MiXCR, one row per CDR3 protein. The sample has approximately 400,000 distinct CDR3 sequences; roughly 14% are singletons. This TCR derives from a man aged 25 to 45 with Graves' hyperthyroidism that later progressed to Graves' ophthalmopathy. The sample comprised blood. This rearrangement joins TRBV27 to TRBJ2-7, with TRBD1 matching 7 bases. The CDR3 DNA sequence: TGTGCCAGCAGTTTGGAGCAGGGGGATCCCTACTACTACTACGAGCAGTACTTC. This encodes CASSLEQGDPYYYYEQYF.